This TCR beta chain was recovered during a study of T cells in localized non-small cell lung cancer. Clones were sequenced by immunoSEQ multiplex PCR, and TCRdb holds only the in-frame ones, with some missing. The profile covers a few thousand clones, with around 41% appearing a single time and 6.2% taken by the ten largest. V lost 8 bases and J lost 3; bases outside the gene matches: 16. The CDR3 covers 16 residues. In germline, CDR1 is MNHGY, CDR2 SAAAGT. The clonotype was recovered from a woman aged 35-75 years with stage I lung adenocarcinoma. Material: lung tumor tissue, obtained before any cancer treatment. The chain joins TRBV6-8 to TRBJ2-7; 7 bases are a match to TRBD1. The CDR3 DNA sequence: TGTGCCAGCGGTCACTTCAGGGGGACCCTCTTCTACGAGCAGTACTTC. This translates into CASGHFRGTLFYEQYF.